The 23 T cell receptor beta chains below come from one sample, sequenced in a study of OX40 agonist ivuxolimab in advanced cancers. Sequenced by immunoSEQ multiplex PCR; TCRdb stores in-frame clones only, minus some. The table lists 65,000 to 95,000 clones, just over 90% of them singletons. This material consisted of CD4+ or CD8+ T cells sorted from blood, taken in a trial of the OX40 agonist ivuxolimab. All receptors derive from an adult with an advanced solid tumor such as melanoma, head and neck, liver or kidney cancer.

This chain uses TRBV7-3 with TRBJ2-7; TRBD2 aligns across 10 bases. From germline, CDR1 is SGHTA and CDR2 FQGTGA. The CDR3 has 15 amino acids. J gave up 4 bases and V 5 bases, and 8 bases lay outside the gene matches. The CDR3 spells CASSRSSGSLYEQYF. The DNA for the CDR3 is TGTGCCAGCAGCCGCTCTAGCGGGAGTCTGTACGAGCAGTACTTC.

The V and J genes are TRBV13 and TRBJ1-2; D unresolved. This CDR3 has 12 residues. CDR1 is PRHDT and CDR2 is FYEKMQ in the germline V gene (reference sequence). Trimming removed 2 bases at V and 8 bases at J, with 9 bases between. The CDR3: CASSLLSGGYTF. As DNA, the CDR3 is TGTGCCAGCAGCTTACTGTCCGGGGGCTACACCTTC.

This chain connects TRBV6-5 to TRBJ1-4; 7 nucleotides align to TRBD1. Germline values: CDR1 MNHEY, CDR2 SVGAGI. CDR3 length equals 15 residues. V was clipped by 6 bases and J by 0 bases; unmatched bases: 4. The CDR3 protein is CASSFGTATNEKLFF. For the CDR3, the DNA is TGTGCCAGCAGCTTCGGGACAGCAACTAATGAAAAACTGTTTTTT.

In DNA, the CDR3 is TGTGCCAGCAGTTCCGGACAGGGGCCCTATGGCTACACCTTC. It specifies CASSSGQGPYGYTF. V usage is TRBV28 and J usage is TRBJ1-2, with 9 bases that match TRBD1. J gave up 4 bases and V 4 bases, and 4 bases lay outside the gene matches. CDR1 MDHEN and CDR2 SYDVKM come from the germline V gene. This CDR3 region has 14 residues.

The rearrangement joins TRBV6-5 to TRBJ1-4; 9 bases fit TRBD1. The CDR3 length is 14 residues. The germline gives CDR1 MNHEY, CDR2 SVGAGI. The V segment lost 4 bases and the J segment 7 bases; nucleotides outside the gene matches: 4. CDR3 DNA: TGTGCCAGCAGTTCCGGGACAGGGTTTGAAAAACTGTTTTTT. Amino acid sequence: CASSSGTGFEKLFF.

The chain is built from TRBV6-5 and TRBJ2-7, with D possibly TRBD2 on 6 matching bases. Germline CDR1 is MNHEY and CDR2 is SVGAGI. The CDR3 covers 15 residues. Between the trimmed V and J ends, which lost 4 bases and 1 base, there was a span of 14 bases. The CDR3 sequence: CASSFGTYRSYEQYF. In DNA, the CDR3 is TGTGCCAGCAGTTTCGGGACTTACCGGTCCTACGAGCAGTACTTC.

The chain links TRBV21-1 to TRBJ1-5; the table's D gene call, TRBD1, was not cross checked with the DNA. TRBV21-1 is designated a pseudogene. The CDR3 is made up of 15 amino acids. The CDR3 DNA reads TGTGCCATGGGGACAGGGCGGTATAGCAATCAGCCCCAGCATTTT. Translation: CAMGTGRYSNQPQHF.

J is TRBJ2-7 and V is TRBV29-1; perhaps TRBD1 as D (7 bases). Germline V CDR1 and CDR2: SQVTM, ANQGSEA. Trimming took off 2 bases at V and 3 bases at J, with 8 bases between the two ends. The CDR3 consists of 12 residues. For the CDR3, the DNA is TGCAGCGTTGAACAGGGGGGCTACGAGCAGTACTTC. As protein: CSVEQGGYEQYF.

The chain carries TRBV6-1 and TRBJ2-2, with 8 bases matching TRBD1. Unmatched junction bases numbered 10, after V lost 11 bases and J lost 2 bases. The length of the CDR3 is 15 residues. Per the germline V gene, CDR1 is MNHNS and CDR2 is SASEGT. The CDR3 sequence: CAGRSDRANTGELFF. Written as DNA, the CDR3 is TGTGCCGGGCGATCGGACAGGGCTAACACCGGGGAGCTGTTTTTT.

The chain couples TRBV4-2 to TRBJ2-1, with 13 bases lining up with TRBD2. The CDR3 length is 18 residues. J was trimmed by 3 bases and V by 3 bases; bases with no gene match: 8. The germline gives CDR1 LGHNA, CDR2 YNFKEQ. CDR3 region: CASSHGTSGTRDYNEQFF. The CDR3 DNA sequence: TGTGCCAGCAGCCATGGGACTAGCGGGACAAGGGACTACAATGAGCAGTTCTTC.

This clone has just one count. The chain couples TRBV7-2 to TRBJ2-5, with 16 positions matching TRBD2. The germline V gene has CDR1 SGHTA and CDR2 FQGNSA. The V and J ends lost 5 bases and 5 bases, in that order; junction bases with no gene match: 5. This CDR3 comprises 16 residues. The CDR3 coding sequence is TGTGCCAGCAGCCCGGGGACTAGCGGGAGGGTGGAGACCCAGTACTTC. It yields the protein CASSPGTSGRVETQYF.

The rearrangement joins TRBV9 to TRBJ1-5; 7 bases match TRBD1. Germline-derived CDR1 and CDR2 are SGDLS and YYNGEE. The trim removed 2 bases at V and 9 bases at J, leaving 5 bases unmatched. CDR3 length: 13 amino acids. The CDR3 bases are TGTGCCAGCAGCGTGGGACAGTTTCGGCCCCAGCATTTT. Protein sequence: CASSVGQFRPQHF.

The chain links TRBV18 to TRBJ2-1; 12 positions match TRBD2. Looked up from germline, CDR1 is KGHSH and CDR2 is LQKENI. The CDR3 covers 16 residues. Trimming at V came to 0 bases and at J to 6 bases, leaving 3 bases not matched to a gene. The CDR3 nucleotides are TGTGCCAGCTCACCACCCCGACTAGCGGGAGCCAATGAGCAGTTCTTC. Its translation is CASSPPRLAGANEQFF.

This rearrangement joins TRBV6-5 to TRBJ1-2, with no clear D. The germline V and J ends were trimmed by 0 bases and 7 bases, with 15 bases remaining between them. The CDR3 consists of 15 residues. Germline CDR1 MNHEY, CDR2 SVGAGI. This chain's CDR3 is CASSYSRSGVGGYTF. As DNA, the CDR3 is TGTGCCAGCAGTTACTCGAGGTCCGGGGTAGGTGGCTACACCTTC.

This clone came up once. The chain couples TRBV7-3 to TRBJ2-3; the D gene is possibly TRBD1 (5 bases). CDR3 length: 15 amino acids. Trimming left V 3 bases short and J 2 bases short, with 12 bases between. From germline, CDR1 is SGHTA and CDR2 FQGTGA. CDR3 loop: CASSFLGAPTDTQYF. CDR3 bases: TGTGCCAGCAGCTTCCTAGGGGCGCCCACAGATACGCAGTATTTT. Filled out from reference TRBV7-3 and TRBJ2-3, the complete variable domain reads GAGVSQTPSNKVTEKGKYVELRCDPISGHTALYWYRQSLGQGPEFLIYFQGTGAADDSGLPNDRFFAVRPEGSVSTLKIQRTERGDSAVYLCASSFLGAPTDTQYFGPGTRLTVL.

The CDR3 nucleotides read TGTGCCAGCAGCCCCAATGGTTTGGCGGCGGGGTACTTC. Translating gives CASSPNGLAAGYF. V gene TRBV11-3 combines with J gene TRBJ2-7; TRBD2 is a possible D gene (5 bases). Germline V lookup: CDR1 SGHNT, CDR2 YENEEA. CDR3 size: 13 residues. V lost 5 bases to trimming and J lost 12 bases, with 20 bases between them.

The V call is TRBV27, the J call TRBJ1-3; no clear D. CDR3 length: 16 residues. Germline V gene lookup returns CDR1 MNHEY and CDR2 SMNVEV (reference sequence). V was cut by 5 bases and J by 0 bases, with 14 bases left in between. The CDR3 DNA follows: TGTGCCAGCAGTGTACAGAACCTTAGCTCTGGAAACACCATATATTTT. Translation gives CASSVQNLSSGNTIYF.

The chain couples TRBV18 to TRBJ1-2; TRBD1 matches at 8 bases. CDR3 length equals 15 residues. V was pared by 3 bases and J by 8 bases, with 11 bases of the junction left unmatched. CDR1 KGHSH and CDR2 LQKENI come from the germline V gene. The CDR3 nucleotides read TGTGCCAGCTCACCGAACCCGACAGGGGCTGAGGGCTACACCTTC. Amino acids: CASSPNPTGAEGYTF.

The gene calls are TRBV5-4 and TRBJ2-7; D not certain. From germline, CDR1 is SGHNT and CDR2 YYREEE (reference sequence). CDR3 length equals 11 residues. V was clipped by 1 base and J by 5 bases, with 4 bases between them. The CDR3 sequence: CASSLFDEQYF. CDR3 nucleotides: TGTGCCAGCAGCTTGTTCGACGAGCAGTACTTC.

Note on this clone: Relative to the germline gene, one junction end is altered; a read error may explain this. The chain is built from TRBV7-7 and TRBJ2-1, with 11 bases that match TRBD2. Germline V gene sequence: CDR1 SSHAT, CDR2 FNYEAQ (reference sequence). The CDR3 contains 16 residues. The CDR3 protein is CASSLGIAGGPNEQFF. CDR3 bases: TGTGCTAGCAGCTTGGGAATAGCGGGAGGGCCAAATGAGCAGTTCTTC.

The V gene is TRBV7-9, the J gene TRBJ2-1; tentatively, D is TRBD2 (6 bases). CDR3 length: 17 amino acids. Trimming left V 5 bases short and J 8 bases short, with 25 bases between. CDR1 and CDR2 from the germline V gene are SEHNR and FQNEAQ (reference sequence). The CDR3 protein is CASSRHRDSPSLHEQFF. The CDR3 DNA sequence: TGTGCCAGCAGCCGCCATCGGGACTCCCCTAGTCTCCATGAGCAGTTCTTC.

The V and J genes are TRBV18 and TRBJ2-5; 8 bases line up with TRBD1. Per germline, CDR1 KGHSH and CDR2 LQKENI. CDR3 length: 14 amino acids. With 6 bases clipped from V and 5 bases from J, the junction kept 8 bases outside the gene matches. The CDR3 DNA sequence: TGTGCCAGCTCCTCCGGACAGGGCGGGGAGACCCAGTACTTC. As protein: CASSSGQGGETQYF.

V gene TRBV11-3 combines with J gene TRBJ1-2, with unresolved D. Germline V gene data show CDR1 as SGHNT and CDR2 as YENEEA. V gave up 3 bases and J gave up 4 bases, with 15 bases separating them. This CDR3 is 15 amino acids long. The CDR3: CASSLWPGLTYGYTF. The CDR3 nucleotides read TGTGCCAGCAGCTTGTGGCCGGGCCTCACCTATGGCTACACCTTC.